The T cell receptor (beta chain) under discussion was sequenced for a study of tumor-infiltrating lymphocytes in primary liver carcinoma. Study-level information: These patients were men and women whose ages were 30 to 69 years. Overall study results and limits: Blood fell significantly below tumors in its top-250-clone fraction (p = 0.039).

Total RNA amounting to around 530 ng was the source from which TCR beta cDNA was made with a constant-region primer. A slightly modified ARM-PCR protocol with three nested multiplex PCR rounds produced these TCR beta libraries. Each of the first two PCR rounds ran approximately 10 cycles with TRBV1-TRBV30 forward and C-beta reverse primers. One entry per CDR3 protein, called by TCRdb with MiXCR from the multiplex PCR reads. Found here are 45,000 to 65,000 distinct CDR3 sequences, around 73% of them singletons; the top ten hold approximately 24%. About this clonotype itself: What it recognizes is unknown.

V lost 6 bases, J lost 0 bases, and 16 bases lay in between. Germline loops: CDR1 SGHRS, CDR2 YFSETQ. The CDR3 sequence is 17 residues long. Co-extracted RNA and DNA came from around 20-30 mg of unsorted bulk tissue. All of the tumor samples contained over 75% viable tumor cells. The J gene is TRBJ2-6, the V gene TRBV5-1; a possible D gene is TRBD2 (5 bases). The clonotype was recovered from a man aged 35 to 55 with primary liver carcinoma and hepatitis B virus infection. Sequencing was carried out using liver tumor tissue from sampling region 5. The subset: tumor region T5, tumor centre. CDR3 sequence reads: CASIERRRGSGANVLTF. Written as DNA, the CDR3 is TGCGCCAGCATCGAGAGAAGACGGGGCTCTGGGGCCAACGTCCTGACTTTC.